The following is a T cell receptor (beta chain) sequence with its context. Its antigen is unknown. Germline values: CDR1 SGHTA, CDR2 FQGTGA. This CDR3 is built from 14 residues. Between the trimmed V and J ends, which lost 4 bases and 2 bases, there was a span of 11 bases. Donors had nominal health at sampling but likely had unrecorded immune exposures. A multiplex PCR was run with 60 Vbeta primers and 13 Jbeta primers. Profiled with immunoSEQ multiplex PCR; TCRdb holds only in-frame clones, not every one. The sample holds approximately 50,000 clones. The entry originates in a study of cytomegalovirus exposure and HLA in healthy donors. Findings and caveats of the study: A later look showed TCR association rates differing by HLA locus, highest for DRB1 and lowest for HLA-C.

The sequenced material came from PBMCs. The clonotype comes from a male donor in good health and CMV-seronegative. The genes are TRBV7-3 and TRBJ2-5, with D possibly matching TRBD1 (5 bases). The CDR3 here is CASSSPDSQETQYF. In nucleotides, the CDR3 is TGTGCCAGCAGCTCTCCAGACAGTCAAGAGACCCAGTACTTC.